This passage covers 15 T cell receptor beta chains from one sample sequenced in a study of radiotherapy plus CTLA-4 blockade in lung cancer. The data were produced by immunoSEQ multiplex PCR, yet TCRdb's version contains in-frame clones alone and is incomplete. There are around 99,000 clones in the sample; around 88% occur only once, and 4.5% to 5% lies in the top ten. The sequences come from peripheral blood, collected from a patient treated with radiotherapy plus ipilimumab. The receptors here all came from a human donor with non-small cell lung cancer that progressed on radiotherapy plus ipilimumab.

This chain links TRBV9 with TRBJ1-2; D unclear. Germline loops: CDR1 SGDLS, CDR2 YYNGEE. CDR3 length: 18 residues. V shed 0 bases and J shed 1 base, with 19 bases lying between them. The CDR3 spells CASSVGIPVRQINYGYTF. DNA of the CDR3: TGTGCCAGCAGCGTAGGTATCCCGGTTCGGCAAATTAACTATGGCTACACCTTC.

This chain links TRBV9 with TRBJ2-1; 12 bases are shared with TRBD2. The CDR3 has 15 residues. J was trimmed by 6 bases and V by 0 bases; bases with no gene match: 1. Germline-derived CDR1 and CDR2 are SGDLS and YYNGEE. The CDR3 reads CASSVELAGGNEQFF. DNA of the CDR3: TGTGCCAGCAGCGTAGAACTAGCGGGAGGCAATGAGCAGTTCTTC.

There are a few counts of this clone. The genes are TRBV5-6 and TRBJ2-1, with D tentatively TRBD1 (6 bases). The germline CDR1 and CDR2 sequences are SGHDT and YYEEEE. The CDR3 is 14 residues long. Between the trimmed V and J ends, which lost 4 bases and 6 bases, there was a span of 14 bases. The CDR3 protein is CASSTDSGFNEQFF. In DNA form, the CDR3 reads TGTGCCAGCAGCACGGACAGTGGATTCAATGAGCAGTTCTTC.

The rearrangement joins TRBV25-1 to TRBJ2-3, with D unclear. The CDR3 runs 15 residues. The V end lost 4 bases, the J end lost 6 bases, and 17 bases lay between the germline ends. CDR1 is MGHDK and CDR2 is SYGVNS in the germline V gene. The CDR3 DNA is TGTGCCAGCAGTGTAGGAGCACCGTGGACGGATACGCAGTATTTT. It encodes CASSVGAPWTDTQYF.

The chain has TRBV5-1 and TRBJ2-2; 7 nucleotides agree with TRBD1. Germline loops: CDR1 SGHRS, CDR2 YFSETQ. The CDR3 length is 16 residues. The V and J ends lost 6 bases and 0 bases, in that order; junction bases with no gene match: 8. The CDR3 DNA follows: TGCGCCAGCAAAGGGGACAGCAACCCGAACACCGGGGAGCTGTTTTTT. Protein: CASKGDSNPNTGELFF.

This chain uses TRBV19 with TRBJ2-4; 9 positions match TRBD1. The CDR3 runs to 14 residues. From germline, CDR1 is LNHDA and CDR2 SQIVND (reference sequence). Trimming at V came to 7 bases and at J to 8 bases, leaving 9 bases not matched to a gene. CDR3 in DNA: TGTGCCAGTAACCCACAGGGGGCTGGAGACATTCAGTACTTC. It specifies CASNPQGAGDIQYF.

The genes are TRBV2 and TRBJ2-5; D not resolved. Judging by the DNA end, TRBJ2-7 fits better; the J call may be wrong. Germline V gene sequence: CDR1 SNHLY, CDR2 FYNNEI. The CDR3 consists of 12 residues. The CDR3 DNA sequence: TGTGCCAGCAGTGCGCGGCCCTACGAGCAGTACTTC. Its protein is CASSARPYEQYF.

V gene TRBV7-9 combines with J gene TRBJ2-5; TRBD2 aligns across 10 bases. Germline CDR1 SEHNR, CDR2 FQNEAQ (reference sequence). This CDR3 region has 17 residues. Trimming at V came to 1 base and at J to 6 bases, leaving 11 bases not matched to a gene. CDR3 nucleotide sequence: TGTGCCAGCAGCTTAGGAGCGGGAGGGATTAATACGCAGACCCAGTACTTC. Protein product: CASSLGAGGINTQTQYF.

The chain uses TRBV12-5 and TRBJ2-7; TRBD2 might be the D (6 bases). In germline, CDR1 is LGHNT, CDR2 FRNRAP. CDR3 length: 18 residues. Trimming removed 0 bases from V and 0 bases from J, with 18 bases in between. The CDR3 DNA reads TGTGCTAGTGGTTTGGTACTCAACCGGGACTGGAGCTCCTACGAGCAGTACTTC. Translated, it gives CASGLVLNRDWSSYEQYF. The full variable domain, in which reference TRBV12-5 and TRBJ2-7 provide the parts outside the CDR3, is DARVTQTPRHKVTEMGQEVTMRCQPILGHNTVFWYRQTMMQGLELLAYFRNRAPLDDSGMPKDRFSAEMPDATLATLKIQPSEPRDSAVYFCASGLVLNRDWSSYEQYFGPGTRLTVT.

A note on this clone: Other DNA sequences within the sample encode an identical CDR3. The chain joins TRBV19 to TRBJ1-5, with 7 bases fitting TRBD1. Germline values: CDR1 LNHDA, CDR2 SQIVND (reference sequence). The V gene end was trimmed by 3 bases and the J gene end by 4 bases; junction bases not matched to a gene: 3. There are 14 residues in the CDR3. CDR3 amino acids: CASSIRDSNQPQHF. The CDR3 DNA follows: TGTGCCAGTAGTATCCGGGACAGTAATCAGCCCCAGCATTTT.

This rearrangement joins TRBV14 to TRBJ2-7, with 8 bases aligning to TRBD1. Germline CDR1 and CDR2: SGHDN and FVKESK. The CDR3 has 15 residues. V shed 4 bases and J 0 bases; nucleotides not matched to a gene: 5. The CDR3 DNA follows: TGTGCCAGCAGCCCTATGGACAGGGACTCCTACGAGCAGTACTTC. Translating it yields CASSPMDRDSYEQYF.

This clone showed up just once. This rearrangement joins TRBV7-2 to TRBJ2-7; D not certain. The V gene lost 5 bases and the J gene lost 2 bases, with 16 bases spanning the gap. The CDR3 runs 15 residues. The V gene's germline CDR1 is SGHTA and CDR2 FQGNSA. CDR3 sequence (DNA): TGTGCCAGCAGCCCAGATGTAGGCGTTCCCTACGAGCAGTACTTC. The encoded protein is CASSPDVGVPYEQYF.

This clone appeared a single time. Here the CDR3 DNA reads TGTGCCAGCAGTTTACTCACGACAGGGGGAACGGGTGAGCAGTACTTC. This gives the protein CASSLLTTGGTGEQYF. This sequence joins TRBV27 and TRBJ2-7; 9 nucleotides agree with TRBD1. The CDR3 spans 16 residues. V shed 2 bases, J shed 7 bases, and the junction held 12 bases outside the gene matches. Germline CDR1 and CDR2: MNHEY and SMNVEV (reference sequence).

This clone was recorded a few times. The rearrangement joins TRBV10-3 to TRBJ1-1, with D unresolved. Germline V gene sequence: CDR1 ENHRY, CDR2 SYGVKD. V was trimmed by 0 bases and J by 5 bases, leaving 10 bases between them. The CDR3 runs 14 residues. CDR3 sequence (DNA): TGTGCCATCAGTGAGTCGGGGAGGCGTACTGAAGCTTTCTTT. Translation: CAISESGRRTEAFF.

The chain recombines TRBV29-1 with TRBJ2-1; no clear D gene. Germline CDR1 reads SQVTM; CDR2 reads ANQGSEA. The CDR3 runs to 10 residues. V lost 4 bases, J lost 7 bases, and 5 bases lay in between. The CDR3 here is CSVGLNEQFF. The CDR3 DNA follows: TGCAGCGTTGGGTTAAATGAGCAGTTCTTC.